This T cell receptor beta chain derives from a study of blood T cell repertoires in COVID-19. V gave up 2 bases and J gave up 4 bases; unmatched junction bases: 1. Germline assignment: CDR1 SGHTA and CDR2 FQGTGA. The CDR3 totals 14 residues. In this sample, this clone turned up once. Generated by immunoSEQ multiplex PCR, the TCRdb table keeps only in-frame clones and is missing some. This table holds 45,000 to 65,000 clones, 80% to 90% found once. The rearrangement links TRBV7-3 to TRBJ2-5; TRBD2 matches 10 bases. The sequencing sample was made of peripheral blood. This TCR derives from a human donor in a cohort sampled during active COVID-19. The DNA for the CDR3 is TGTGCCAGCAGCTTACTAGCGGGGGCAGAGACCCAGTACTTC. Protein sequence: CASSLLAGAETQYF.